This T cell receptor (beta chain) was found in a study of blood T cell repertoires in COVID-19. CDR1 and CDR2 from the germline V gene are MNHEY and SVGAGI. V lost 6 bases, J lost 9 bases, and 8 bases stayed unmatched. The CDR3 length is 14 residues. The repertoire was sequenced with immunoSEQ multiplex PCR; TCRdb's copy has only in-frame clones and lacks some. The data hold 250,000 to 300,000 clones, with almost 90% observed a single time. This TCR was sampled from a woman younger than 45 with COVID-19, enrolled during active disease. The sequenced sample consisted of peripheral blood. J is TRBJ1-6 and V is TRBV6-5; 7 positions agree with TRBD1. Here the CDR3 reads CASRGTAGGSPLHF. CDR3 nucleotides: TGTGCCAGCAGGGGGACAGCCGGAGGTTCACCCCTCCACTTT.